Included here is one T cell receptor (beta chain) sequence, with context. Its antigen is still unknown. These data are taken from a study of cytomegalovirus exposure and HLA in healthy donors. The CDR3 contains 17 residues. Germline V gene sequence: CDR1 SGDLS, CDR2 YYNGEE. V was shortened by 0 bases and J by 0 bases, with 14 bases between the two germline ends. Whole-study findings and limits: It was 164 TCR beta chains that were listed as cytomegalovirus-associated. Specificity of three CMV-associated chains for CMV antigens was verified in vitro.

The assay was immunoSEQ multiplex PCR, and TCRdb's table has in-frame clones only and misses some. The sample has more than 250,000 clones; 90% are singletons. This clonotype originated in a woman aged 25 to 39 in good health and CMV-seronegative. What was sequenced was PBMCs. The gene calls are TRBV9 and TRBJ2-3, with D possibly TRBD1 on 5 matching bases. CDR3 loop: CASSVVQGTTSTDTQYF. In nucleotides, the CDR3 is TGTGCCAGCAGCGTAGTTCAGGGAACCACTAGCACAGATACGCAGTATTTT.